The 5 T cell receptor beta chains in this list originate from one sample, sequenced in a study of control samples from healthy donors and cancer patients. Clones were sequenced by immunoSEQ multiplex PCR, and TCRdb holds only the in-frame ones, with some missing. Seen here are 110,000 or so clones, about 86% observed once, and the top ten hold around 10%. The sequenced sample consisted of blood. Every receptor here comes from a man between 25 and 39 years old in good health.

The chain employs TRBV30 and TRBJ1-2, with TRBD1 matching over 7 bases. The junction had 7 bases not matched to a gene; V was cut back by 8 bases and J by 1 base. CDR3 length equals 13 residues. The V gene's germline CDR1 is GTSNPN and CDR2 SVGIG (reference sequence). CDR3 amino acids: CARGTEINYGYTF. CDR3 coding DNA: TGTGCCCGCGGGACAGAGATTAACTATGGCTACACCTTC. The full variable domain, in which reference TRBV30 and TRBJ1-2 provide the parts outside the CDR3, is SQTIHQWPATLVQPVGSPLSLECTVEGTSNPNLYWYRQAAGRGLQLLFYSVGIGQISSEVPQNLSASRPQDRQFILSSKKLLLSDSGFYLCARGTEINYGYTFGSGTRLTVV.

The table lists this clone with a few counts. The rearrangement uses TRBV29-1 and TRBJ1-5; D remains unclear. Germline V gives CDR1 SQVTM, CDR2 ANQGSEA. This CDR3 has 14 amino acids. V gave up 6 bases and J gave up 0 bases, with 12 bases separating them. CDR3 loop: CSVKAGNSNQPQHF. CDR3 nucleotides: TGCAGCGTGAAGGCTGGGAATAGCAATCAGCCCCAGCATTTT. Full variable domain (outside the CDR3, taken from reference TRBV29-1 and TRBJ1-5): SAVISQKPSRDICQRGTSLTIQCQVDSQVTMMFWYRQQPGQSLTLIATANQGSEATYESGFVIDKFPISRPNLTFSTLTVSNMSPEDSSIYLCSVKAGNSNQPQHFGDGTRLSIL.

This clone was detected once. The rearrangement links TRBV11-2 to TRBJ1-5; no clear D. Germline V CDR1 and CDR2: SGHAT, FQNNGV. Trimming took 5 bases from V and 0 from J, leaving 11 bases between them. The CDR3 has 15 amino acids. In nucleotides, the CDR3 is TGTGCCAGCAGCACCGACCGATATAGCAATCAGCCCCAGCATTTT. Its translation: CASSTDRYSNQPQHF.

The chain couples TRBV6-4 to TRBJ1-2, with 7 positions matching TRBD1. The CDR3 is 15 residues long. Germline trimming cut 5 bases from V and 3 bases from J; bases unmatched to any gene: 9. Germline V gene sequence: CDR1 MRHNA, CDR2 SNTAGT. This chain's CDR3 is CASSPHFQGDYGYTF. The DNA of the CDR3 is TGTGCCAGCAGTCCACACTTCCAGGGGGACTATGGCTACACCTTC.

In this sample, this clone turned up a few times. CDR3 nucleotide sequence: TGTGCCAGCAGCCTACCCAACAGGGTCGCGCGAGGTGGCTACACCTTC. This encodes CASSLPNRVARGGYTF. The chain carries TRBV28 and TRBJ1-2; D possibly corresponds to TRBD1 (6 bases). The CDR3 extends over 16 amino acids. Germline assignment: CDR1 MDHEN and CDR2 SYDVKM. The V gene lost 6 bases and the J gene lost 7 bases, with 24 bases spanning the gap.